This is a list of T cell receptor beta chains from one sample in a study of blood T cell repertoires in COVID-19. The repertoire was sequenced with immunoSEQ multiplex PCR; TCRdb's copy has only in-frame clones and lacks some. The profile covers over 250,000 clones, with about four fifths appearing a single time and roughly 10% taken by the ten largest. What was sequenced was peripheral blood. The origin of the receptors is a woman aged 45-59 years who had recovered from COVID-19. Both conserved end residues are part of each CDR3. Fields, in order: J gene, D gene, clone size, V gene, CDR3 protein, CDR3 DNA. D genes are given only for firm matches. Clone size is given for some rows only: seen once, a few or many times, or a class if the clone is expanded.

J: TRBJ2-5
D: TRBD1
size: NA
V: TRBV6-1
CDR3: CASSGTGQTLQETQYF
DNA: TGTGCCAGCAGTGGGACAGGTCAGACCTTACAAGAGACCCAGTACTTC

J: TRBJ2-7
D: NA
size: NA
V: TRBV10-3
CDR3: CAISEPSGRGYEQYF
DNA: TGTGCCATCAGTGAGCCCTCAGGTCGGGGCTACGAGCAGTACTTC

J: TRBJ1-2
D: NA
size: NA
V: TRBV4-1
CDR3: CASSPRESGTCTF
DNA: TGCGCCAGCAGCCCACGAGAATCGGGGACTTGCACCTTC

J: TRBJ2-3
D: NA
size: NA
V: TRBV29-1
CDR3: CSVEDRGRDTQYF
DNA: TGCAGCGTTGAAGACAGGGGCAGAGATACGCAGTATTTT

J: TRBJ1-2
D: NA
size: NA
V: TRBV5-1
CDR3: CASSVGDTNYGYTF
DNA: TGCGCCAGCAGCGTCGGGGACACTAACTATGGCTACACCTTC

J: TRBJ2-1
D: NA
size: NA
V: TRBV27
CDR3: CASNRTTRPYSDGGANEQFF
DNA: TGTGCCAGCAATAGGACTACTCGACCTTATAGCGACGGTGGGGCCAATGAGCAGTTCTTC

J: TRBJ1-2
D: TRBD1
size: NA
V: TRBV5-6
CDR3: CASSPMDRDHYGYTF
DNA: TGTGCCAGCAGCCCAATGGACAGGGATCACTATGGCTACACCTTC

J: TRBJ1-5
D: NA
size: NA
V: TRBV7-2
CDR3: CASSLGLGGPQPQHF
DNA: TGTGCCAGCAGCTTAGGGTTGGGGGGGCCGCAGCCCCAGCATTTT

J: TRBJ1-6
D: TRBD1
size: NA
V: TRBV14
CDR3: CASSHDRVGNSPLHF
DNA: TGTGCCAGCAGCCACGACAGGGTCGGCAATTCACCCCTCCACTTT

J: TRBJ1-2
D: NA
size: NA
V: TRBV4-1
CDR3: CASSQGADGYTF
DNA: TGCGCCAGCAGCCAGGGGGCGGATGGCTACACCTTC

J: TRBJ1-6
D: NA
size: NA
V: TRBV5-1
CDR3: CASSWTDRNSPLHF
DNA: TGCGCCAGCAGCTGGACGGACAGAAATTCACCCCTCCACTTT

J: TRBJ2-3
D: TRBD1
size: NA
V: TRBV18
CDR3: CASSPPTNRRTGGETDTQYF
DNA: TGTGCCAGCTCACCACCAACTAATAGAAGGACAGGGGGCGAAACAGATACGCAGTATTTT

J: TRBJ2-3
D: TRBD2
size: NA
V: TRBV18
CDR3: CASSYLPRTSGGSDTQYF
DNA: TGTGCCAGCTCATACCTCCCTAGGACTAGCGGGGGCTCAGATACGCAGTATTTT

J: TRBJ1-1
D: NA
size: NA
V: TRBV28
CDR3: CASSLPGWTEAFF
DNA: TGTGCCAGCAGTTTACCAGGGTGGACTGAAGCTTTCTTT

J: TRBJ2-3
D: TRBD2
size: many
V: TRBV4-3
CDR3: CASSQGLQTEF
DNA: TGCGCCAGCAGCCAGGGACTACAAACCGAGTTT

J: TRBJ2-2
D: NA
size: NA
V: TRBV5-4
CDR3: CASSSPPQGNTGELFF
DNA: TGTGCCAGCAGCTCCCCACCGCAGGGTAATACCGGGGAGCTGTTTTTT

J: TRBJ1-5
D: TRBD1
size: few
V: TRBV7-8
CDR3: CASSSDLTPQGEQPQHF
DNA: TGTGCCAGCAGCTCGGACTTAACCCCCCAGGGGGAGCAGCCCCAGCATTTT

J: TRBJ1-5
D: TRBD1
size: many
V: TRBV5-8
CDR3: CASSLWTGDDSNQPQHF
DNA: TGTGCCAGCAGCCTCTGGACAGGAGATGATAGCAATCAGCCCCAGCATTTT

J: TRBJ1-2
D: TRBD1
size: NA
V: TRBV19
CDR3: CASSPGQGPNYGYTF
DNA: TGTGCCAGTTCGCCGGGACAGGGCCCTAACTATGGCTACACCTTC

J: TRBJ2-1
D: NA
size: few
V: TRBV4-3
CDR3: CASSRDLGTHRDEQFF
DNA: TGCGCCAGCAGCCGAGATCTCGGGACTCATCGGGATGAGCAGTTCTTC

J: TRBJ1-1
D: TRBD1
size: NA
V: TRBV7-3
CDR3: CASSPKDRVPTEAFF
DNA: TGTGCCAGCAGCCCTAAGGACAGGGTCCCAACTGAAGCTTTCTTT

J: TRBJ1-2
D: TRBD1
size: NA
V: TRBV5-4
CDR3: CASSHFDRVNYGYTF
DNA: TGTGCCAGCAGTCATTTTGACAGGGTAAACTATGGCTACACCTTC

J: TRBJ2-3
D: TRBD1
size: NA
V: TRBV28
CDR3: CASSGTGALEGTDTQYF
DNA: TGTGCCAGCAGCGGGACAGGGGCGTTAGAAGGCACAGATACGCAGTATTTT

J: TRBJ2-1
D: NA
size: NA
V: TRBV6-6
CDR3: CASTYHNEQFF
DNA: TGTGCCAGCACCTACCACAATGAGCAGTTCTTC

J: TRBJ1-3
D: NA
size: NA
V: TRBV19
CDR3: CASSRGLGASRNTIYF
DNA: TGTGCCAGTAGCAGAGGCTTAGGAGCCTCCAGAAACACCATATATTTT

J: TRBJ1-1
D: NA
size: many
V: TRBV4-1
CDR3: CASSQALATEAFF
DNA: TGCGCCAGCAGCCAAGCCCTAGCCACTGAAGCTTTCTTT

J: TRBJ1-3
D: TRBD1
size: NA
V: TRBV7-6
CDR3: CASKKDRGDGNTIYF
DNA: TGTGCCAGCAAAAAGGACAGGGGAGACGGAAACACCATATATTTT

J: TRBJ2-1
D: TRBD2
size: NA
V: TRBV7-9
CDR3: CASSPGLAEYEQFF
DNA: TGTGCCAGCAGCCCGGGACTAGCGGAGTATGAGCAGTTCTTC

J: TRBJ2-2
D: TRBD1
size: NA
V: TRBV11-2
CDR3: CASSLGTGVLAGELFF
DNA: TGTGCCAGCAGCTTAGGTACAGGGGTTCTCGCCGGGGAGCTGTTTTTT

J: TRBJ2-7
D: NA
size: NA
V: TRBV7-2
CDR3: CASSPSYEQYF
DNA: TGTGCCAGCAGCCCCAGCTACGAGCAGTACTTC

J: TRBJ2-5
D: TRBD1
size: NA
V: TRBV7-3
CDR3: CASSSGTGGLSTQYF
DNA: TGTGCCAGCAGCTCCGGGACAGGGGGATTATCTACCCAGTACTTC

J: TRBJ1-1
D: TRBD1
size: NA
V: TRBV4-3
CDR3: CASSQGSRGHGNTEAFF
DNA: TGCGCCAGCAGCCAAGGGTCCAGGGGGCATGGGAACACTGAAGCTTTCTTT

J: TRBJ2-5
D: NA
size: NA
V: TRBV9
CDR3: CASSPPGVVETQYF
DNA: TGTGCCAGCAGCCCCCCAGGGGTGGTGGAGACCCAGTACTTC

J: TRBJ2-4
D: TRBD1
size: NA
V: TRBV5-6
CDR3: CASSRPGTGEAKNIQYF
DNA: TGTGCCAGCAGCCGCCCGGGGACAGGGGAGGCCAAAAACATTCAGTACTTC

J: TRBJ2-7
D: TRBD1
size: NA
V: TRBV9
CDR3: CASSAGQGGSQEQYF
DNA: TGTGCCAGCAGCGCCGGACAGGGGGGGAGTCAAGAGCAGTACTTC

J: TRBJ1-1
D: NA
size: NA
V: TRBV19
CDR3: CASSTEGWLGTEAFF
DNA: TGTGCCAGTAGTACAGAGGGTTGGCTAGGCACTGAAGCTTTCTTT

J: TRBJ2-7
D: NA
size: NA
V: TRBV9
CDR3: CASSPGRRSIAEVKYEQYF
DNA: TGTGCCAGCAGCCCAGGGAGGAGGTCGATAGCGGAGGTGAAGTACGAGCAGTACTTC

J: TRBJ1-3
D: NA
size: NA
V: TRBV4-3
CDR3: CASSQGDRSSGNTIYF
DNA: TGCGCCAGCAGCCAGGGCGACAGGAGCTCTGGAAACACCATATATTTT

J: TRBJ2-1
D: NA
size: NA
V: TRBV19
CDR3: CASSPVHRERLLRNEQFF
DNA: TGTGCCAGTAGTCCGGTCCACAGGGAGAGACTCCTAAGGAATGAGCAGTTCTTC

J: TRBJ1-1
D: NA
size: NA
V: TRBV5-1
CDR3: CASSLGPGIGREAFF
DNA: TGCGCCAGCAGCTTGGGGCCGGGGATCGGGCGTGAAGCTTTCTTT

J: TRBJ1-4
D: NA
size: NA
V: TRBV24-1
CDR3: CATSDGRSGGNEKLFF
DNA: TGTGCCACCAGTGATGGGAGATCCGGAGGAAATGAAAAACTGTTTTTT

J: TRBJ2-5
D: TRBD2
size: NA
V: TRBV28
CDR3: CASSPGTSGPKTQYF
DNA: TGTGCCAGCAGCCCTGGGACTAGCGGGCCCAAGACCCAGTACTTC